This TCR beta chain is from a study of blood T cell repertoires in COVID-19. Study-wide background: Spain, Italy and the United States supplied samples that represented acute and convalescent COVID-19. T cells, B-cell-depleted T cells, or PBMCs supplied cDNA or gDNA.

The V and J ends lost 11 bases and 7 bases, in that order; junction bases with no gene match: 5. The CDR3 has 12 residues. Germline assignment: CDR1 ENHRY and CDR2 SYGVKD. The repertoire was sequenced with immunoSEQ multiplex PCR; TCRdb's copy has only in-frame clones and lacks some. There are roughly 190,000 clones in the sample; about 95% occur only once, and roughly 0.76% lies in the top ten. The chain uses TRBV10-3 and TRBJ1-4, with 9 bases lining up with TRBD1. The TCR was taken from a man in his thirties or forties with COVID-19, enrolled during active disease. The sample taken for sequencing was peripheral blood. The CDR3 here is CAVRDRAEKLFF. The CDR3 coding sequence is TGTGCCGTCCGGGACAGGGCTGAAAAACTGTTTTTT.